This T cell receptor (beta chain) was found in a study of blood T cell repertoires in COVID-19. Study background: Italy, Spain and the United States were the sources of the convalescent and acute COVID-19 samples. T cells, B-cell-depleted T cells, or PBMCs provided the cDNA or gDNA that served as material.

Germline-derived CDR1 and CDR2 are SQVTM and ANQGSEA. The CDR3 consists of 13 residues. The V end was cut by 1 base, the J end by 4 bases, with 7 bases between. How the authors handled the data: Quantification of nucleated cells was approximated via reference gene primer amplification. Here immunoSEQ multiplex PCR was the method, and the copy in TCRdb shows in-frame clones only, minus some. The V and J calls and the clone size are those of that table, but D and trimming were determined from the DNA. The repertoire holds approximately 38,000 clones, with 85% to 90% as singletons. The rearrangement joins TRBV29-1 to TRBJ2-2, with a weak D call TRBD1 (5 bases). The TCR originated in a man in his thirties or forties with active or convalescent COVID-19. The sequencing sample was made of peripheral blood. CDR3 protein: CSVEGRGTGELFF. The CDR3 region has the DNA TGCAGCGTTGAAGGAAGGGGCACCGGGGAGCTGTTTTTT.